This T cell receptor (beta chain) stems from a study of sequential checkpoint blockade in melanoma. Study details: Each arm's sequence ended with maintenance nivolumab.

Treatment of the sample: randomized to nivolumab then ipilimumab (arm A) or the reverse (arm B). None of the patients previously received DNA-damaging chemotherapy. From thawed PBMCs, live CD3+CD8+ cells negative for CD19 and CD56 were sorted. Generated by immunoSEQ multiplex PCR, the TCRdb table keeps only in-frame clones and is missing some. The profile shows approximately 28,000 clones, 75% to 85% of them singletons. Trimming shortened V by 6 bases and J by 7 bases, and 24 bases separated the two germline ends. The CDR3 has 16 amino acids. Germline V CDR1 and CDR2: MNHNY, SVGAGI (reference sequence).

This TCR was recovered from a human donor with melanoma. This chain links TRBV6-6 with TRBJ1-1; tentatively, D is TRBD1 (5 bases). The starting material was CD8+ T cells sorted from blood (inferred from file names), obtained from a patient given nivolumab and ipilimumab in sequence. CDR3 nucleotides: TGTGCCAGCAGCTCGACTGTCTCAGGGCGCCTAGGTGAAGCTTTCTTT. It translates to CASSSTVSGRLGEAFF.